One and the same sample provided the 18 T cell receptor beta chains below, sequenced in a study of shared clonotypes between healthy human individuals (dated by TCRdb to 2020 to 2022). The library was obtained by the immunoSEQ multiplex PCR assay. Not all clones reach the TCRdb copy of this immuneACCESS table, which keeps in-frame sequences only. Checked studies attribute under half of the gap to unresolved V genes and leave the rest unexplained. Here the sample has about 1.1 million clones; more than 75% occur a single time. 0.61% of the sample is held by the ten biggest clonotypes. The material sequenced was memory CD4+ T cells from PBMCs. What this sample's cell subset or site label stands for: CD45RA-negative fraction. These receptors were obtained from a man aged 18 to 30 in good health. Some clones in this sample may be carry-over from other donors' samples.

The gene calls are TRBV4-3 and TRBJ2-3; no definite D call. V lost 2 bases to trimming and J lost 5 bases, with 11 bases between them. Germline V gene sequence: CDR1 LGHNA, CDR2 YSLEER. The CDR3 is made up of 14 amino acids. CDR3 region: CASSQSSWGDTQYF. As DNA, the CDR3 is TGCGCCAGCAGCCAATCCTCCTGGGGAGATACGCAGTATTTT.

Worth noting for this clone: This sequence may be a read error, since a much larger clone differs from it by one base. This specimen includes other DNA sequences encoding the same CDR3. The CDR3 nucleotides read TGCGCCAGCAGCCCTGCAACTAATGAGAAACTGTTTTTT. It is translated as CASSPATNEKLFF. The V gene is TRBV5-1, the J gene TRBJ1-4; D is ambiguous. Germline assignment: CDR1 SGHRS and CDR2 YFSETQ. The CDR3 contains 13 residues.

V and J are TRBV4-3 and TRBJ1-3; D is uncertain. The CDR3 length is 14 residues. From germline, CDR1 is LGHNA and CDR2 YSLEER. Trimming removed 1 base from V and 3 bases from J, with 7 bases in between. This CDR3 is CASSQGEDGNTIYF. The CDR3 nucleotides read TGCGCCAGCAGCCAAGGAGAGGATGGAAACACCATATATTTT.

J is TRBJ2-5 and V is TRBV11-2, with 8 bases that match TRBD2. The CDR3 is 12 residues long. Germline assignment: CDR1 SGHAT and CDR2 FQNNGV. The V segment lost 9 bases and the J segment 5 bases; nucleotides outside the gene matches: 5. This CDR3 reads CASGLAGETQYF. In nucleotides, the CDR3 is TGTGCCAGTGGACTAGCCGGCGAGACCCAGTACTTC.

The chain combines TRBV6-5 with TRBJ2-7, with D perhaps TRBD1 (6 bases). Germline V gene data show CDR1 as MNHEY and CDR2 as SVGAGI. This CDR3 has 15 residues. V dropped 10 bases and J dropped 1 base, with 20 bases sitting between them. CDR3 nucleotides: TGTGCCACCTACTCACAGGGTCATAGTTCCTACGAGCAGTACTTC. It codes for CATYSQGHSSYEQYF.

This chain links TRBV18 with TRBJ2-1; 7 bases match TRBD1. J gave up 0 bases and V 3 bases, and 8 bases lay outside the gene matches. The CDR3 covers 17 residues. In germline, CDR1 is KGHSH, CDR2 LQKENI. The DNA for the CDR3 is TGTGCCAGCTCACCTGAGGGACAGCCGAGCTCCTACAATGAGCAGTTCTTC. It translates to CASSPEGQPSSYNEQFF.

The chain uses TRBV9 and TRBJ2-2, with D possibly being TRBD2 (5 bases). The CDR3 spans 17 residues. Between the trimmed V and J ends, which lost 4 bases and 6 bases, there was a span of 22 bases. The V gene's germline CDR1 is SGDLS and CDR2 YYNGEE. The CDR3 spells CASSPRGFALGSGELFF. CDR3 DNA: TGTGCCAGCAGCCCCCGGGGTTTCGCCCTCGGGTCCGGGGAGCTGTTTTTT.

The CDR3 DNA is TGTGCCAGCAGTACTCTAGCGGCCCCATACAATGAGCAGTTCTTC. It specifies CASSTLAAPYNEQFF. The chain links TRBV6-5 to TRBJ2-1; 7 nucleotides align to TRBD2. The V gene end was trimmed by 5 bases and the J gene end by 4 bases; junction bases not matched to a gene: 8. Germline CDR1 MNHEY, CDR2 SVGAGI. The CDR3 sequence is 15 residues long.

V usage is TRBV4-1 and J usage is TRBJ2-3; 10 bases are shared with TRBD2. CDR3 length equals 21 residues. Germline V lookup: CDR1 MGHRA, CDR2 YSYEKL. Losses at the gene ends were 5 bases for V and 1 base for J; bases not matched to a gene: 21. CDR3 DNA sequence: TGCGCCAGCAGCTTAAAAGCTCCTAGCGGGAGTAGTTCGTTCGGCACAGATACGCAGTATTTT. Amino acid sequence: CASSLKAPSGSSSFGTDTQYF.

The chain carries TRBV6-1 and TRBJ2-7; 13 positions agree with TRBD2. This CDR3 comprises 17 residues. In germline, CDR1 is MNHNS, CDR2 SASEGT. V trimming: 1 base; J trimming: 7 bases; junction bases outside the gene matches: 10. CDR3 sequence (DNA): TGTGCCAGCAGTGAAGAACTAGCGGGAGGGTCCCATCTGGAGCAGTACTTC. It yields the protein CASSEELAGGSHLEQYF.

The CDR3 nucleotides read TGTGCCAGCAGCCTCTGGACCGACCTCTCAGGCTACACCTTC. It encodes CASSLWTDLSGYTF. The chain uses TRBV9 and TRBJ1-2, with D uncertain. The V gene's germline CDR1 is SGDLS and CDR2 YYNGEE. V lost 4 bases to trimming and J lost 8 bases, with 18 bases between them. The CDR3 runs 14 residues.

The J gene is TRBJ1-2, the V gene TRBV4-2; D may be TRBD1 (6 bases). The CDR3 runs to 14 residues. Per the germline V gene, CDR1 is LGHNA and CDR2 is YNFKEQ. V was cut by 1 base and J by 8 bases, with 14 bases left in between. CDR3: CASSQGGHSSGYTF. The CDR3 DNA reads TGTGCCAGCAGCCAAGGGGGGCACAGTTCCGGCTACACCTTC.

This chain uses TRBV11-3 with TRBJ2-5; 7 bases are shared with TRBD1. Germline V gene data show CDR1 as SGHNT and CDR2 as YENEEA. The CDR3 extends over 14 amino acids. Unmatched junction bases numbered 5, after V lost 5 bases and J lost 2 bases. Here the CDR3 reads CASSLGQDQETQYF. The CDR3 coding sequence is TGTGCCAGCAGCCTCGGACAGGATCAAGAGACCCAGTACTTC. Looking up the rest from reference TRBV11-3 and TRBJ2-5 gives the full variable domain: EAGVVQSPRYKIIEKKQPVAFWCNPISGHNTLYWYLQNLGQGPELLIRYENEEAVDDSQLPKDRFSAERLKGVDSTLKIQPAELGDSAVYLCASSLGQDQETQYFGPGTRLLVL.

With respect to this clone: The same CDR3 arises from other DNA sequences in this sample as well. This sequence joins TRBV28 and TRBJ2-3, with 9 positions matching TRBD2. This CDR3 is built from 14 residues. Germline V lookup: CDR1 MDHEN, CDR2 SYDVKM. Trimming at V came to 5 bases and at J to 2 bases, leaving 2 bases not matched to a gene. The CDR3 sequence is CASSLAGYTDTQYF. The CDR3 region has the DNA TGTGCCAGCAGTCTAGCGGGATACACAGATACGCAGTATTTT.

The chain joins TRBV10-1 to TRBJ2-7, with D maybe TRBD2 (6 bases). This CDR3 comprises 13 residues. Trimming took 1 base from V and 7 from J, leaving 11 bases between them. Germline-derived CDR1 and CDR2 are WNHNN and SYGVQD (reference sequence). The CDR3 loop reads CASSEWVGGEQYF. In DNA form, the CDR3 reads TGCGCCAGCAGTGAGTGGGTCGGGGGAGAGCAGTACTTC.

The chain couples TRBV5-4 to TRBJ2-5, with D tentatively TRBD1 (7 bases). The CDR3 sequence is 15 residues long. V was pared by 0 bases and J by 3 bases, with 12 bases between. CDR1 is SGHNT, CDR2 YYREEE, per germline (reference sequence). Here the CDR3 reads CASSLAGRGEETQYF. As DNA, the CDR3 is TGTGCCAGCAGCTTGGCCGGCAGGGGGGAAGAGACCCAGTACTTC.

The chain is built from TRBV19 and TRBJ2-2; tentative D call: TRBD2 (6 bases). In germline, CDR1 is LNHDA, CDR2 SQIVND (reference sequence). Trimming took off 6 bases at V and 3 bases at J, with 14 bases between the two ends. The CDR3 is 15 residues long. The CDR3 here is CASSGGRDYTGELFF. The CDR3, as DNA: TGTGCCAGTAGCGGCGGGCGGGACTACACCGGGGAGCTGTTTTTT.

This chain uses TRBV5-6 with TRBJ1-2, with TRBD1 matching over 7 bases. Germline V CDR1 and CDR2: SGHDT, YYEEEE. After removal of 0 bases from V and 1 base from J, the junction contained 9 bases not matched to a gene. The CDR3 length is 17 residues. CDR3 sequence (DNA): TGTGCCAGCAGCTTGGGCCCGACAGGGACCTTTAACTATGGCTACACCTTC. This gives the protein CASSLGPTGTFNYGYTF.